This entry lists 22 T cell receptor beta chains sequenced from one sample in a study of regulatory T cells in long-lasting Graves disease. The time point was: newly diagnosed GD, antithyroid drugs for less than 3 months. RNA isolated from PBMCs was used to make the TCR library. Investigators prepared the TCR beta libraries by applying iRepertoire HTBI primers and Arm-PCR of CDR3 regions. TCRdb recomputed calls from the multiplex PCR reads with MiXCR, one row per CDR3 protein. The repertoire holds about 380,000 distinct CDR3 sequences, around 16% seen once, with around a fifth in the top ten. The sample consisted of peripheral blood mononuclear cells (PBMCs), taken at new diagnosis, from a patient treated with antithyroid drugs. Every receptor here comes from a female donor with Graves disease.

This clonotype came up many times. The chain has TRBV6-5 and TRBJ2-5, with 15 bases fitting TRBD2. Trimming at V came to 4 bases and at J to 4 bases, leaving 1 base not matched to a gene. The CDR3 runs to 15 residues. Germline V gives CDR1 MNHEY, CDR2 SVGAGI. The CDR3 DNA reads as TGTGCCAGCAGTTGGGGACTAGCGGGAGGAGAGACCCAGTACTTC. Its protein is CASSWGLAGGETQYF.

This clonotype was detected ten times or more. The chain links TRBV7-2 to TRBJ1-2; the D gene is possibly TRBD1 (5 bases). V gave up 6 bases and J gave up 3 bases, with 17 bases separating them. Per the germline V gene, CDR1 is SGHTA and CDR2 is FQGNSA. CDR3 length equals 15 residues. CDR3 residues: CASRANNRRDYGYTF. For the CDR3, the DNA is TGTGCCAGCAGAGCAAATAACAGGAGGGACTATGGCTACACCTTC.

The sample holds many counts of this clonotype. V usage is TRBV7-2 and J usage is TRBJ2-1, with D perhaps TRBD1 or TRBD2 (5 bases each). Trimming took 1 base from V and 9 from J, leaving 10 bases between them. The CDR3 runs 13 residues. Germline V gene data show CDR1 as SGHTA and CDR2 as FQGNSA. This CDR3 is CASSLDSGLEQFF. The CDR3 nucleotides read TGTGCCAGCAGCTTAGACTCGGGGCTTGAGCAGTTCTTC.

As to this clonotype: One base away lies a much larger clone, so this may be a sequencing read error. The chain carries TRBV11-2 and TRBJ2-5, with 7 bases aligning to TRBD2. Germline V lookup: CDR1 SGHAT, CDR2 FQNNGV. This CDR3 is built from 16 residues. CDR3 DNA: TGTGCCAGCAGCCCCCTGCGCATGGGGGGGGTGGAGACCCGGTACTTC. Encoded protein: CASSPLRMGGVETRYF.

This rearrangement joins TRBV27 to TRBJ1-2; D is uncertain. The germline V gene encodes CDR1 MNHEY and CDR2 SMNVEV (reference sequence). The CDR3 is made up of 13 amino acids. The germline V and J ends were trimmed by 5 bases and 8 bases, with 15 bases remaining between them. The CDR3 coding sequence is TGTGCCAGCAGTCGCTCCCTCCTGTACGGCTACACCTTC. Translation gives CASSRSLLYGYTF.

In this sample, this clonotype turned up a few times. A much larger clone lies a single base off, so this may be a read error. Written as DNA, the CDR3 is TGTGCCAGCAGCTTAGCGGGAGAGTCGGCCCAGTACTTC. Amino acids: CASSLAGESAQYF. V gene TRBV7-2 combines with J gene TRBJ2-5, with TRBD2 as a possible D gene (5 bases). Germline CDR1 SGHTA, CDR2 FQGNSA. This CDR3 region has 13 residues. V was cut by 0 bases and J by 9 bases, with 11 bases left in between.

In its sample, this clonotype was seen many times. CDR3 residues: CASSPPADSNQPQHF. CDR3 nucleotide sequence: TGTGCCAGCTCACCACCGGCCGATAGCAATCAGCCCCAGCATTTT. The rearrangement joins TRBV18 to TRBJ1-5; D call uncertain. Trimming pared 0 bases from V and 0 bases from J, leaving 6 bases between. Germline loops: CDR1 KGHSH, CDR2 LQKENI. This CDR3 has 15 amino acids.

This clonotype was observed many times. CDR3 nucleotides: TGCAGCGTTGACCCCGGGACAGACCCTTACGAGCAGTACTTC. It translates to CSVDPGTDPYEQYF. The rearrangement links TRBV29-1 to TRBJ2-7, with 7 positions matching TRBD1. The CDR3 runs 14 residues. Germline V gene sequence: CDR1 SQVTM, CDR2 ANQGSEA. J lost 4 bases, V lost 3 bases, and 9 bases had no gene match.

This clonotype was picked up one time. This chain uses TRBV3-1 with TRBJ2-3; 9 nucleotides align to TRBD2. The V gene end was trimmed by 10 bases and the J gene end by 5 bases; junction bases not matched to a gene: 10. Germline values: CDR1 LGHDT, CDR2 YNNKEL (reference sequence). The CDR3 runs 14 residues. The CDR3 region is CAIPESGGLDTQYF. CDR3 bases: TGTGCCATCCCAGAAAGCGGGGGGTTAGATACGCAGTATTTT.

The rearrangement links TRBV27 to TRBJ2-1; D unclear. CDR1 is MNHEY, CDR2 SMNVEV, per germline (reference sequence). The CDR3 length is 15 residues. Trimming shortened V by 0 bases and J by 3 bases, and 9 bases separated the two germline ends. The CDR3 coding sequence is TGTGCCAGCAGTTTATCGATGACATACTACAATGAGCAGTTCTTC. This codes for CASSLSMTYYNEQFF.

This clonotype was counted only a few times. The CDR3 spells CASSLEADEKLFF. As DNA, the CDR3 is TGCGCCAGCAGCTTGGAGGCGGATGAAAAACTGTTTTTT. The gene calls are TRBV5-1 and TRBJ1-4; D is unresolved. In germline, CDR1 is SGHRS, CDR2 YFSETQ. This CDR3 is built from 13 residues. The V end lost 0 bases, the J end lost 6 bases, and 6 bases lay between the germline ends.

As to this clonotype: This likely stems from a read error, as it lies one base from a far larger clone. V and J are TRBV28 and TRBJ2-3; no reliable D call. The J call may be faulty, since TRBJ2-7 better matches the DNA end. The germline V gene has CDR1 MDHEN and CDR2 SYDVKM. There are 15 residues in the CDR3. CDR3 nucleotides: TGTGCCAGCAGTTCCCCTCACACTGTCTCCTACGGGCAGTACTTC. Translation: CASSSPHTVSYGQYF.

At least ten counts were recorded for this clonotype. This rearrangement joins TRBV20-1 to TRBJ1-5; TRBD1 might be the D (6 bases). This CDR3 has 16 residues. Trimming pared 2 bases from V and 4 bases from J, leaving 18 bases between. The germline V gene encodes CDR1 DFQATT and CDR2 SNEGSKA (reference sequence). CDR3 residues: CSARFWGRKGNQPQHF. CDR3 coding DNA: TGCAGTGCTAGATTTTGGGGGCGGAAGGGAAATCAGCCCCAGCATTTT.

This clonotype came up many times. This chain connects TRBV7-2 to TRBJ1-5; no clear D. The CDR3 is made up of 15 amino acids. Per the germline V gene, CDR1 is SGHTA and CDR2 is FQGNSA. V shed 1 base and J shed 9 bases, with 16 bases lying between them. Here the CDR3 reads CASSLEAGTSRPQHF. The CDR3 region has the DNA TGTGCCAGCAGCTTAGAGGCCGGTACTAGCCGGCCCCAGCATTTT.

The V call is TRBV6-5, the J call TRBJ2-1; TRBD2 aligns across 9 bases. This CDR3 has 13 residues. Trimming took 4 bases from V and 10 from J; bases not matched to a gene: 5. CDR1 is MNHEY, CDR2 SVGAGI, per germline. The CDR3 coding sequence is TGTGCCAGCAGTTGGCGGGAGGGCCGGGAGCAGTTCTTC. Translated: CASSWREGREQFF.

This clonotype was detected ten times or more. V is TRBV2 and J is TRBJ1-5; D remains unclear. Germline CDR1 reads SNHLY; CDR2 reads FYNNEI. V lost 6 bases and J lost 3, with 6 bases in between. This CDR3 is built from 12 residues. The CDR3: CASSETNQPQHF. CDR3 nucleotides: TGTGCCAGCAGCGAGACCAATCAGCCCCAGCATTTT.

V gene TRBV13 combines with J gene TRBJ2-5, with TRBD2 matching over 8 bases. The CDR3 extends over 14 amino acids. Germline V CDR1 and CDR2: PRHDT, FYEKMQ (reference sequence). The V segment lost 8 bases and the J segment 5 bases; nucleotides outside the gene matches: 10. The CDR3 nucleotides are TGTGCCAGCGGCGTACGCGGGGGGAAGGAGACCCAGTACTTC. It is translated as CASGVRGGKETQYF. The whole variable domain, remainder taken from reference TRBV13 and TRBJ2-5, is AAGVIQSPRHLIKEKRETATLKCYPIPRHDTVYWYQQGPGQDPQFLISFYEKMQSDKGSIPDRFSAQQFSDYHSELNMSSLELGDSALYFCASGVRGGKETQYFGPGTRLLVL.

This clonotype was counted ten times or more. This chain joins TRBV9 and TRBJ2-1; D is possibly TRBD2 (5 bases). CDR1 SGDLS and CDR2 YYNGEE come from the germline V gene. The ends were cut back, 4 bases at V and 6 bases at J, with 23 bases in the middle. The CDR3 totals 17 residues. For the CDR3, the DNA is TGTGCCAGCAGCAAGACCGGGATCCTCCCCCCAGGCAATGAGCAGTTCTTC. Translated, it gives CASSKTGILPPGNEQFF. The variable domain in full, with the rest retrieved from reference TRBV9 and TRBJ2-1, is DSGVTQTPKHLITATGQRVTLRCSPRSGDLSVYWYQQSLDQGLQFLIQYYNGEERAKGNILERFSAQQFPDLHSELNLSSLELGDSALYFCASSKTGILPPGNEQFFGPGTRLTVL.

The sample holds a few counts of this clonotype. The rearrangement links TRBV3-1 to TRBJ1-1, with D possibly matching TRBD1 (6 bases). The CDR3 spans 15 residues. Germline CDR1 reads LGHDT; CDR2 reads YNNKEL (reference sequence). V gave up 4 bases and J gave up 10 bases, with 22 bases separating them. The CDR3 loop reads CASSPTVHRDEGAFF. In nucleotides, the CDR3 is TGTGCCAGCAGCCCGACTGTACACAGGGATGAGGGAGCTTTCTTT.

The chain links TRBV4-1 to TRBJ2-5; no reliable D call. Looked up from germline, CDR1 is MGHRA and CDR2 is YSYEKL. Deletions cut 0 bases from V and 11 bases from J, with 13 bases between. The CDR3 length is 13 residues. The chain's CDR3 is CASSQDLARIQYF. For the CDR3, the DNA is TGCGCCAGCAGCCAAGATCTGGCGAGGATTCAGTACTTC.

The chain uses TRBV7-8 and TRBJ2-5; D is ambiguous. CDR1 is SGHVS, CDR2 FQNEAQ, per germline. The CDR3 length is 13 residues. The ends were cut back, 5 bases at V and 3 bases at J, with 10 bases in the middle. The CDR3 DNA reads TGTGCCAGCAGCCCCCTCCTGAAAGAGACCCAGTACTTC. This gives the protein CASSPLLKETQYF.

The chain couples TRBV2 to TRBJ1-1; 9 bases align to TRBD1. Per germline, CDR1 SNHLY and CDR2 FYNNEI. This CDR3 is 15 amino acids long. Trimming removed 5 bases from V and 0 bases from J; junction bases left unmatched: 4. The DNA for the CDR3 is TGTGCCAGCAGTCCACAGGGGGCCGTGAACACTGAAGCTTTCTTT. This codes for CASSPQGAVNTEAFF.